This TCR beta chain is from a study of a mutant IDH1 vaccine in newly diagnosed glioma (dated by TCRdb to about 2021). For the study in its entirety: Across visits V03 through V10, patients got a total of eight vaccinations, given in weeks 1, 3, 5, 7, 11, 15, 19 and 23. Peripheral blood was drawn at six visits: V03 (baseline), V05, V07, V10, V12 and V13. Vaccination started 4-6 weeks after radiotherapy alone, or was given together with temozolomide cycles in the groups whose treatment included chemotherapy. For exploratory analyses, longitudinal TCRB deep sequencing was carried out in around 24 treated patients wherever samples were available. Prior to enrollment, patients had been given standard therapy consisting of radiotherapy alone, temozolomide alone, or radiochemotherapy with temozolomide, with the combination given to most patients. Of the 30 or so patients who were treated, about 62% were male and about 40% were female, and the mean age was about 37 years.

About this clone: Which antigen it targets is not known. There are no base qualities to consult, and no much larger clone falls within one base.

The germline V gene yields LGHNA for CDR1 and YSLEER for CDR2. The CDR3 goes from the cysteine to the phenylalanine over 14 residues. The CDR3 DNA has 42 bases and is translated from base 1. V and J lose 4 bases and 3 bases, and a span of 13 bases separates them. Libraries were prepared through the immunoSEQ multiplex PCR assay. Rearranged TCR beta chain sequences were amplified with the hsTCRB Kit following the manufacturer's protocol. An Illumina MiSeq was used to sequence the TCRB libraries. Per the source publication's procedure: The kit vendor's proprietary platform handled demultiplexing, trimming and gene mapping. TCRdb holds this immuneACCESS table with in-frame rearrangements only. Some clones are missing; in checked studies, unresolved V genes explain under half, and the rest has no known cause. For V, J and clone size, that table is used; D and trimming come from the DNA. This sample comprises roughly 40,000 clones, just over 90% of them detected only once. The ten biggest clones cover 2% to 3% of the sample.

Broad study findings and their caveats: Pseudoprogression appeared unrelated to alterations in the top peripheral T cell clonotypes detected by TCRB sequencing. Vaccine-induced immune responses across multiple MHC alleles were detected in approximately 93% of patients. Selection of PBMC samples for TCRB deep sequencing was based on availability. The authors noted that analyses of patient blood samples could not be reproduced because of sample limitations.

This specimen's time point label, interpreted: week 5, during vaccination. Each vaccine dose was 300 ug of a 20-mer mutant IDH1 peptide in Montanide, given subcutaneously with topical imiquimod. Donors had newly diagnosed WHO grade 3 or 4 IDH1-mutant astrocytomas with loss of nuclear ATRX. The samples were drawn from NOA16, a multicentre, single-arm, open-label phase I trial in Germany that tested a mutant IDH1 peptide vaccine in humans for the first time. Genomic DNA for TCRB sequencing was extracted from EDTA blood using the DNeasy Blood and Tissue Kit. Sequencing was performed on PBMCs, taken from a glioma patient whose treatment included an IDH1 peptide vaccine. This chain joins TRBV4-3 to TRBJ2-7; the D gene is perhaps TRBD2, from 7 matching bases. The TCR comes from a man aged 50 or older with glioma. The nucleotide sequence reads as follows: TGCGCCAGCAGCCGGCGGGGGCCCTTCTACGAGCAGTACTTC. The encoded protein is CASSRRGPFYEQYF.